This T cell receptor beta chain was sequenced during a study of blood T cells in healthy people across ages. This clonotype came up a few times. What it recognizes is unknown. Whole-study findings and limits: Naive CD4+ cell counts and diversity both ran higher in long-lived than in aged donors. Diversity estimated from one million T cells was considered an underestimate.

Primers used in a second PCR of roughly 6 to 11 cycles were a sample-barcoded 5' primer and a J-beta primer mix. Via MiXCR, TCRdb re-called the 5' RACE reads, giving one row per CDR3 protein. The sample gives over 1,500,000 distinct CDR3 sequences, about two fifths of which show up once; approximately 22% is in the top ten. Trimming shortened V by 3 bases and J by 5 bases, and 15 bases separated the two germline ends. This CDR3 region has 14 residues. Germline CDR1 is SGHRS and CDR2 is YFSETQ. Total RNA was extracted at no less than 6 micrograms per sample. The chain uses TRBV5-1 and TRBJ2-7; D is possibly TRBD2 (6 bases). Sequencing was done on a sample of blood. This TCR was sampled from a human donor in good health. The CDR3 bases are TGCGCCAGCAGCTCGGAGGGTGGGCTAAACGAGCAGTACTTC. Its translation is CASSSEGGLNEQYF. The full variable domain, with the rest looked up from reference TRBV5-1 and TRBJ2-7, is KAGVTQTPRYLIKTRGQQVTLSCSPISGHRSVSWYQQTPGQGLQFLFEYFSETQRNKGNFPGRFSGRQFSNSRSEMNVSTLELGDSALYLCASSSEGGLNEQYFGPGTRLTVT.